The entry below gives a single T cell receptor (beta chain) sequence along with its context. The antigen is undetermined. The record originates from a study of tumor and adjacent non-tumor tissue in lung cancer. Broader study findings: Higher tumor TCR diversity was associated with shorter survival.

Trimming removed 6 bases at V and 0 bases at J, with 12 bases between. There are 15 residues in the CDR3. The germline CDR1 and CDR2 sequences are DFQATT and SNEGSKA (reference sequence). Three rounds of nested PCR, following a modified ARM-PCR protocol, produced the TCRbeta library. TCRdb redid the calling of the multiplex PCR reads with MiXCR, one entry per CDR3 protein. Of 70,000 or so distinct CDR3 sequences in the sample, roughly 56% were seen once. The template was RNA from unsorted bulk tissue. The sequenced sample was lung tumor tissue. The clonotype was recovered from a man aged 45-65 years with non-small cell lung cancer. V gene TRBV20-1 combines with J gene TRBJ1-6; unclear D gene. The CDR3 spells CSAPDGVSYNSPLHF. DNA of the CDR3: TGCAGTGCACCCGACGGTGTCTCCTATAATTCACCCCTCCACTTT.